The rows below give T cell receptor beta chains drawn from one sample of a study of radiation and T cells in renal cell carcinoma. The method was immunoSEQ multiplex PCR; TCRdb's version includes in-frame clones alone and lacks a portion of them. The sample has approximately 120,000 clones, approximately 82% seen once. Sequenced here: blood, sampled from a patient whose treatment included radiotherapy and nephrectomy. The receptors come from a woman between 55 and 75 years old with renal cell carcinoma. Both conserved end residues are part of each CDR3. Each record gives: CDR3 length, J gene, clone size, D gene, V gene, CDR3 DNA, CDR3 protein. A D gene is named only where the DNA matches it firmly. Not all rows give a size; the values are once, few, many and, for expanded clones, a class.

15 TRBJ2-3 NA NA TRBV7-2 TGTGCCAGCAGCCCTGTTACAGGAAGCACAGATACGCAGTATTTT CASSPVTGSTDTQYF
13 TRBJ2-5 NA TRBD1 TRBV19 TGTGCCAGTAGTATTGCGGACAGGGAGACCCAGTACTTC CASSIADRETQYF
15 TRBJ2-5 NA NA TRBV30 TGTGCCTGGAGCGGTGGGGGCGCAGGCAAAGAGACCCAGTACTTC CAWSGGGAGKETQYF
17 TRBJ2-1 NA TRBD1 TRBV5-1 TGCGCCAGCAGCTTGGGGAGGACAGGGCAGACCTACAATGAGCAGTTCTTC CASSLGRTGQTYNEQFF
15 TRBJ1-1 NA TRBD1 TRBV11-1 TGTGCCAGCAGCCGACGGGACAGACTCGACACTGAAGCTTTCTTT CASSRRDRLDTEAFF
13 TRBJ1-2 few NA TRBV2 TGTGCCAGCAGTGAATTGGTGCGGGGTGGCTACACCTTC CASSELVRGGYTF
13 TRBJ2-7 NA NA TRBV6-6 TGTGCCAGCAGCCGCCTCGGAGGCTACGAGCAGTACTTC CASSRLGGYEQYF
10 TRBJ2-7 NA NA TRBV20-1 TGCAGTGCTAGTTGGGATGAGCAGTACTTC CSASWDEQYF
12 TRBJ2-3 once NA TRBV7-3 TGTGCCAGCAGCTCACTAGGCGATACGCAGTATTTT CASSSLGDTQYF
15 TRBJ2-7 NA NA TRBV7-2 TGTGCCAGCAGCTTACACCCCGACAGGCGGTACGAGCAGTACTTC CASSLHPDRRYEQYF
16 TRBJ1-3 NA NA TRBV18 TGTGCCAGCTCACAAAATATCGGGGACCGGGAGGTCACCATATATTTT CASSQNIGDREVTIYF
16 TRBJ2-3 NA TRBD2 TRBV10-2 TGCGCCAGCACTCTGCTACTAGCGGGGGATTCAGATACGCAGTATTTT CASTLLLAGDSDTQYF
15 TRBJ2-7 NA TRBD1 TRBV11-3 TGTGCCAGCAGCTTAGGCTGGACAGGGGAATACGAGCAGTACTTC CASSLGWTGEYEQYF
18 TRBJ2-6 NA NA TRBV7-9 TGTGCCAGCAGCCCCACCTCCGGACTGCTCTCTGGGGCCAACGTCCTGACTTTC CASSPTSGLLSGANVLTF
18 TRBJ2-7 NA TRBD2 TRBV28 TGTGCCAGCAGCACAATGCACCTAGCGGGGAAGCGCTCCTACGAGCAGTACTTC CASSTMHLAGKRSYEQYF
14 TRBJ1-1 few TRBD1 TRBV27 TGTGCCAGCAGTACCCTGACGACAGGGTTTGAAGCTTTCTTT CASSTLTTGFEAFF
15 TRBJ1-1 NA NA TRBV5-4 TGTGCCAGCAGCTTGGATGGACCCAGGAACACTGAAGCTTTCTTT CASSLDGPRNTEAFF
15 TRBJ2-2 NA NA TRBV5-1 TGCGCCAGCAGCTTCGCCGGGCCTCGTCCCGGGGAGCTGTTTTTT CASSFAGPRPGELFF
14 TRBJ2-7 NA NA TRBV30 TGTGCCTGGAGCACGGGTCTCCGCTACTACGAGCAGTACTTC CAWSTGLRYYEQYF
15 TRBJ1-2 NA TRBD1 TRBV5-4 TGTGCCAGCAGCCCGGGACAGGCCCCTAACTATGGCTACACCTTC CASSPGQAPNYGYTF
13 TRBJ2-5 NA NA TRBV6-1 TGTGCCAGCAGTGAACTTTATGAGAAGGCCCAGTACTTC CASSELYEKAQYF
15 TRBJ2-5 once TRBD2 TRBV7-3 TGTGCCAGCAGCTTAAAGCTAGCGGGAGTGGAGACCCAGTACTTC CASSLKLAGVETQYF
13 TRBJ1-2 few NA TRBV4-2 TGTGCCATCGGGAGGGGAGGAGACTATGGCTACACCTTC CAIGRGGDYGYTF
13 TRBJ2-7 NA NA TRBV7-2 TGTGCCAGCAGCTTAGTTTTGCGGGACGAGCAGTACTTC CASSLVLRDEQYF
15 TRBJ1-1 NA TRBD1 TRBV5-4 TGTGCCAGCAGCTTCGACAGGGCCGGGGACACTGAAGCTTTCTTT CASSFDRAGDTEAFF
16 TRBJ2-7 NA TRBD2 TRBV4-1 TGCGCCAGCAGCCAAGAGCCGGGGGGAATAGTCTACGAGCAGTACTTC CASSQEPGGIVYEQYF
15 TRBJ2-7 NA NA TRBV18 TGTGCCAGCTCACCTCGTGACAGGTACCCCTACGAGCAGTACTTC CASSPRDRYPYEQYF
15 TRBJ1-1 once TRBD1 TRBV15 TGTGCCACCAGCAGAGGAGACAGGGATGGCACTGAAGCTTTCTTT CATSRGDRDGTEAFF
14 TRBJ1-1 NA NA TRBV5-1 TGCGCCAGCAGCTTGGCCGGAGCGCCACCTGAAGCTTTCTTT CASSLAGAPPEAFF
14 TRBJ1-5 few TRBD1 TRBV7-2 TGTGCCAGCAGCCTTACAGGGGGCAATCAGCCCCAGCATTTT CASSLTGGNQPQHF
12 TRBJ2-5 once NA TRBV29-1 TGCAGCGTTGTGGGGGCCCAAGAGACCCAGTACTTC CSVVGAQETQYF
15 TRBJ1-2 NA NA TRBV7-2 TGTGCCAGCAGCTTAGCAGGGGGTACAGAGAATGGCTACACCTTC CASSLAGGTENGYTF
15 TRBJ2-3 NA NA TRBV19 TGTGCCAGTAGTATAGCTGGGGGCAGCACAGATACGCAGTATTTT CASSIAGGSTDTQYF
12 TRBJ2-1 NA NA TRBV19 TGTGCCAGTAGTGGGCCCTACAATGAGCAGTTCTTC CASSGPYNEQFF
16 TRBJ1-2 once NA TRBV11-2 TGTGCCAGCAGCCAATTTAAACAGGACAGAGCTTATGGCTACACCTTC CASSQFKQDRAYGYTF
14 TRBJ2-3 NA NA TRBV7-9 TGTGCCAGCAGCTTAGGACTAGTTGATGATACGCAGTATTTT CASSLGLVDDTQYF
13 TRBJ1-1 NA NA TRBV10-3 TGTGCCATCAGTCCGACCATGAACACTGAAGCTTTCTTT CAISPTMNTEAFF
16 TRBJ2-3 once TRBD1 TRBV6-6 TGTGCCAGCAACATCGACGGGTTACAGGGGACAGATACGCAGTATTTT CASNIDGLQGTDTQYF
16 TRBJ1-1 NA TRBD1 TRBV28 TGTGCCAGCAGTTTATGGGGACAGCGGTTGAACACTGAAGCTTTCTTT CASSLWGQRLNTEAFF
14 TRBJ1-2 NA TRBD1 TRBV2 TGTGCCAGCAGCAGACTTGGGACAGTCTATGGCTACACCTTC CASSRLGTVYGYTF
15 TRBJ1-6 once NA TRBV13 TGTGCCAGCAGCTTAGGTGGGGGGGACGGGTCACCCCTCCACTTT CASSLGGGDGSPLHF
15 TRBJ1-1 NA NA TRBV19 TGTGCCAGTTCTAAAGGAGACACAGTGAACACTGAAGCTTTCTTT CASSKGDTVNTEAFF
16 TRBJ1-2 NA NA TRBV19 TGTGCCAGTAGTCTCCAAGACAGTATCGAGGGCTTTGGCTACACCTTC CASSLQDSIEGFGYTF
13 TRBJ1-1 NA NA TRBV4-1 TGCGCCAGCAGCCAAGCAGGGGAGACTGAAGCTTTCTTT CASSQAGETEAFF
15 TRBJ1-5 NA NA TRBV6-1 TGTGCCAGCAGTGAATGGGGATTAAGCAATCAGCCCCAGCATTTT CASSEWGLSNQPQHF
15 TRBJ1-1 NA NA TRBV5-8 TGTGCCAGCAGCTTTCGGACAATTATGAACACTGAAGCTTTCTTT CASSFRTIMNTEAFF